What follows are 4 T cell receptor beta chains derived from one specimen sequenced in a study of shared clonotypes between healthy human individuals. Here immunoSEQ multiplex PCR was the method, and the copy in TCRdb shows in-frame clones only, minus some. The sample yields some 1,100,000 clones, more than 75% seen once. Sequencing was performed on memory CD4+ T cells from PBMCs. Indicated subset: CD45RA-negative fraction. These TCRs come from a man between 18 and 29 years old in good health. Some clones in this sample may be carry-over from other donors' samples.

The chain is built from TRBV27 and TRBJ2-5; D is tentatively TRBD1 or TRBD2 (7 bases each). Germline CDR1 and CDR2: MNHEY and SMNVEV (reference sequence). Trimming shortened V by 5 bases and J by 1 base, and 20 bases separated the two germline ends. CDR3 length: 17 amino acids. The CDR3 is CASSPQRGRGAQETQYF. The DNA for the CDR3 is TGTGCCAGCAGTCCACAGCGGGGCAGGGGGGCCCAAGAGACCCAGTACTTC.

The CDR3 region has the DNA TGTGCCAGCAGCCAAACAGGGCCCTATGGCTACACCTTC. This sequence encodes CASSQTGPYGYTF. The V and J genes are TRBV5-8 and TRBJ1-2, with D possibly TRBD1 on 6 matching bases. V was trimmed by 4 bases and J by 4 bases, leaving 11 bases between them. Germline CDR1 reads SGHTS; CDR2 reads YDEGEE. The CDR3 has 13 amino acids.

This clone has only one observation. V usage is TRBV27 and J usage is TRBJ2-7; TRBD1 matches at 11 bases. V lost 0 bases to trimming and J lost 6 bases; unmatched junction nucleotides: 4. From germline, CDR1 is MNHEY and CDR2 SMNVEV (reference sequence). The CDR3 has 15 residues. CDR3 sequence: CASSLSWTGGAEQYF. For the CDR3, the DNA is TGTGCCAGCAGTTTATCGTGGACAGGGGGCGCCGAGCAGTACTTC.

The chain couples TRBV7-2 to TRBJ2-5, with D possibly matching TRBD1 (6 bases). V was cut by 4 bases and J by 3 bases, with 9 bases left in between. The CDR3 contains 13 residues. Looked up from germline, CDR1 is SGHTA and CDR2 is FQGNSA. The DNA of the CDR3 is TGTGCCAGCAGCTCCCGGACAGAAGAGACCCAGTACTTC. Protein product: CASSSRTEETQYF.